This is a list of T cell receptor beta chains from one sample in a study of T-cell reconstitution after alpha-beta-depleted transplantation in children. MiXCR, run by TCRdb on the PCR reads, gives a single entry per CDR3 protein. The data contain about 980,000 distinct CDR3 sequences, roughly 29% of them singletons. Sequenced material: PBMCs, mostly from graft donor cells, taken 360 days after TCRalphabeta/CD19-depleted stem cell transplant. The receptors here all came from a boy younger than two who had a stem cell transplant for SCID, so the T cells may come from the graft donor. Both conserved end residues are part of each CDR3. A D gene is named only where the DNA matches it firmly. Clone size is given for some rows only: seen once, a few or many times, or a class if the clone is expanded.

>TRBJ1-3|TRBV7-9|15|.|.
CASSLAPGPVNTIYF
TGTGCCAGCAGCTTAGCCCCGGGCCCTGTTAACACCATATATTTT
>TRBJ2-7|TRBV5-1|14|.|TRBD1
CASSSQGANYEQYF
TGCGCCAGCAGCTCGCAGGGGGCGAACTACGAGCAGTACTTC
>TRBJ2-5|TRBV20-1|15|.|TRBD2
CSARDPLAAKETQYF
TGCAGTGCTAGAGATCCCCTAGCGGCAAAGGAGACCCAGTACTTC
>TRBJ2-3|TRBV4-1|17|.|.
CASSQDEGTLGGDTQYF
TGCGCCAGCAGCCAAGATGAAGGGACGCTCGGAGGAGATACGCAGTATTTT
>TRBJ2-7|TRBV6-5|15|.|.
CASSYEGGLSYEQYF
TGTGCCAGCAGTTACGAGGGGGGCCTCTCCTACGAGCAGTACTTC
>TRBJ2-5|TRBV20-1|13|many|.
CSARTTFQETQYF
TGCAGTGCTAGAACGACCTTTCAAGAGACCCAGTACTTC
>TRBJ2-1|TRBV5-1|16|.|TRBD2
CASSLAPSGGVNEQFF
TGCGCCAGCAGCTTGGCCCCCAGCGGGGGGGTTAATGAGCAGTTCTTC
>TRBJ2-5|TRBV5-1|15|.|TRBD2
CASMKRTSGGETQYF
TGCGCCAGCATGAAACGGACTAGCGGGGGAGAGACCCAGTACTTC
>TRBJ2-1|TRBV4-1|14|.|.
CASSQGWGVNEQFF
TGCGCCAGCAGCCAAGGGTGGGGGGTCAATGAGCAGTTCTTC
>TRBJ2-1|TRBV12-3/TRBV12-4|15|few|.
CASSFAGLLHNEQFF
TGTGCCAGCAGTTTCGCCGGACTTCTTCACAATGAGCAGTTCTTC
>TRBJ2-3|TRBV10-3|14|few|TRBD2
CAISLAGWSDTQYF
TGTGCCATCAGTTTAGCGGGGTGGTCAGATACGCAGTATTTT
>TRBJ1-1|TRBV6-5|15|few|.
CASSFGTPPNTEAFF
TGTGCCAGCAGTTTCGGTACCCCACCGAACACTGAAGCTTTCTTT
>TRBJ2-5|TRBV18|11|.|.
CASSPQGFQYF
TGTGCCAGCTCACCACAGGGATTCCAGTACTTC
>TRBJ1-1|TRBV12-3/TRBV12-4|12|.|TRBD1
CASSKGQGKAFF
TGTGCCAGCAGCAAAGGACAGGGTAAAGCTTTCTTT
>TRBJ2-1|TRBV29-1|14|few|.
CSVSLRGPNNEQFF
TGCAGCGTTAGTTTGCGGGGGCCGAACAATGAGCAGTTCTTC
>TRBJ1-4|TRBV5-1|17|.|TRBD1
CASSLGGTGSSNEKLFF
TGCGCCAGCAGCTTGGGGGGGACAGGGTCCTCCAATGAAAAACTGTTTTTT
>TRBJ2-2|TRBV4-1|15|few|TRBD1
CASSQGQGAGGELFF
TGCGCCAGCAGCCAAGGCCAGGGGGCGGGCGGGGAGCTGTTTTTT
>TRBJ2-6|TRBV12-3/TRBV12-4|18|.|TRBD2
CASSPGPSGFSGANVLTF
TGTGCCAGCAGCCCTGGCCCTAGCGGGTTCTCTGGGGCCAACGTCCTGACTTTC
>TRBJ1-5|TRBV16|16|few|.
CASSQLRLAVNQPQHF
TGTGCCAGCAGCCAATTACGCTTAGCAGTTAATCAGCCCCAGCATTTT
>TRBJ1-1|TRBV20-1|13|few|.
CSARGQRQYEAFF
TGCAGTGCTAGAGGGCAGAGACAGTATGAAGCTTTCTTT